The entry below gives a single T cell receptor (beta chain) sequence along with its context. The antigen this receptor binds is unknown. Base qualities are not provided; no much larger clone lies one nucleotide away. This record belongs to a study of CD8 T cells in ankylosing spondylitis (dated by TCRdb to between 2016 and 2019). Background on the whole study: T cell receptor beta repertoires were profiled in healthy donors and ankylosing spondylitis patients so that disease-linked TCR variants could be found. Peripheral blood was sampled, and synovial fluid was additionally collected from ankylosing spondylitis patients. In total, the full study cohort was made up of roughly 110 healthy donors and about two dozen ankylosing spondylitis patients.

TCRdb names Illumina HiSeq 2500 as the instrument used. Quantitative 5'-RACE with molecular barcodes was the method used to prepare the TCR beta libraries. Concerning the study's data processing: Disease-linked TCR variants were identified with a new computational method built on a probabilistic model of VDJ rearrangement. Starting from the raw public reads, TCRdb applied fastp trimming at Q25, assembled clones with MiXCR and retained in-frame beta chains. Under each unique CDR3 protein, matching rows form one entry showing the most common genes and DNA. It is TCRdb's table, rather than the study itself, that gives the V and J calls and clone size. This sample gives 85,000 to 90,000 distinct CDR3 sequences in total; 27% of them show up just once. Less than 60% of the sample is held by the ten biggest clonotypes. General conclusions and limits of the study: Some motif variants had previously been reported in the synovial fluid and blood of reactive arthritis patients, which suggests shared mechanisms of disease initiation. The disease-linked clones had a CD8+ phenotype and were found at relatively low frequencies in peripheral blood. The disease-linked clones were reported as significantly enriched in matched synovial fluid samples from ankylosing spondylitis patients. Blood from ankylosing spondylitis patients appeared to be characterized by a TCR beta motif made up of several highly homologous amino acid variants.

V drops 4 bases and J drops 10 bases, leaving 29 bases in between. The CDR3 runs 17 residues from the cysteine to the phenylalanine. This entry keeps only the CDR3 DNA: 51 bases, framed from base 1. CDR1 and CDR2, per the germline V gene (reference sequence), are SGHKS and YYEKEE. The source is a male donor with ankylosing spondylitis or in good health (not recorded which). Specimen: blood, either unsorted or a sorted T cell fraction (not recorded which). Recombination connected TRBV5-5 to TRBJ1-1, with the D gene call left open. The nucleotides are TGTGCCAGCAGCCCCTTCGGCGCAGGAACCCAAACAGAGAGAGCTTTCTTT. Its coded protein is CASSPFGAGTQTERAFF.